This is a list of T cell receptor beta chains from one sample in a study of shared clonotypes between healthy human individuals. Repertoires were generated with immunoSEQ multiplex PCR, while TCRdb's copy carries only in-frame clones and drops some. The repertoire holds 500,000 to 650,000 clones, with around 81% as singletons. Specimen: PBMCs. Receptors originate from a woman in her 40s in good health. Some clones in this sample may be carry-over from other donors' samples. The CDR3 runs from the conserved cysteine through the conserved F or W. D genes are given only for firm matches. Clone size is stated in some rows and not others, as once, few, many or a class when expanded.

clone size: -; J gene: TRBJ1-1; D gene: -; V gene: TRBV7-3; CDR3 DNA: TGTGCCAGCCGAATAAACAAGAACACTGAAGCTTTCTTT; CDR3 protein: CASRINKNTEAFF
clone size: -; J gene: TRBJ1-1; D gene: -; V gene: TRBV7-9; CDR3 DNA: TGTGCCAGCAGCCCCGGTTCGGGGGGCACTGAAGCTTTCTTT; CDR3 protein: CASSPGSGGTEAFF
clone size: -; J gene: TRBJ2-2; D gene: TRBD2; V gene: TRBV7-8; CDR3 DNA: TGTGCCAGCAACCTAGCGGGAGGCACCGGGGAGCTGTTTTTT; CDR3 protein: CASNLAGGTGELFF
clone size: -; J gene: TRBJ2-7; D gene: -; V gene: TRBV5-7; CDR3 DNA: TGTGCCAGCAGCGGGGGACGGGGCTACGAGCAGTACTTC; CDR3 protein: CASSGGRGYEQYF
clone size: -; J gene: TRBJ2-5; D gene: TRBD2; V gene: TRBV5-6; CDR3 DNA: TGTGCCAGCAGCTCCGGGACTACTGAGACCCTGTACTTC; CDR3 protein: CASSSGTTETLYF
clone size: -; J gene: TRBJ1-1; D gene: -; V gene: TRBV9; CDR3 DNA: TGTGCCAGCAGACCCCTCAGCCCGAACACTGAAGCTTTCTTT; CDR3 protein: CASRPLSPNTEAFF
clone size: once; J gene: TRBJ1-4; D gene: -; V gene: TRBV19; CDR3 DNA: TGTGCCAGTAGTATCCTACAGGGTCGAACTAATGAAAAACTGTTTTTT; CDR3 protein: CASSILQGRTNEKLFF
clone size: -; J gene: TRBJ2-7; D gene: TRBD1; V gene: TRBV9; CDR3 DNA: TGTGCCAGCAGCGTGACGGGACAGCACTACGAGCAGTACTTC; CDR3 protein: CASSVTGQHYEQYF
clone size: -; J gene: TRBJ2-3; D gene: -; V gene: TRBV19; CDR3 DNA: TGTGCCAGTAGCACAATAGCCGCCACAGATACGCAGTATTTT; CDR3 protein: CASSTIAATDTQYF
clone size: -; J gene: TRBJ1-2; D gene: -; V gene: TRBV10-3; CDR3 DNA: TGTGCCATCAGTGAGTCGGGAGATGGCTACACCTTC; CDR3 protein: CAISESGDGYTF
clone size: once; J gene: TRBJ2-3; D gene: -; V gene: TRBV7-2; CDR3 DNA: TGTGCCAGCAGCCCGCGGTTTACAGATACGCAGTATTTT; CDR3 protein: CASSPRFTDTQYF
clone size: few; J gene: TRBJ2-3; D gene: -; V gene: TRBV28; CDR3 DNA: TGTGCCAGCAGTCCCCCCCGGGCGGCGGGCACAGATACGCAGTATTTT; CDR3 protein: CASSPPRAAGTDTQYF
clone size: few; J gene: TRBJ2-2; D gene: -; V gene: TRBV21-1; CDR3 DNA: TGTGCCAGCAGCAAAGTTGGGCCCCAAACCGGGACAGGGGAAGGTACCGGGGAGCTGTTTTTT; CDR3 protein: CASSKVGPQTGTGEGTGELFF
clone size: few; J gene: TRBJ1-5; D gene: -; V gene: TRBV27; CDR3 DNA: TGTGCCAGCAGTTTATGGGCAGGGGATCAGCCCCAGCATTTT; CDR3 protein: CASSLWAGDQPQHF
clone size: -; J gene: TRBJ2-1; D gene: TRBD1; V gene: TRBV27; CDR3 DNA: TGTGCCAGCAGTTTATGGGGACAGGGGACCTACAATGAGCAGTTCTTC; CDR3 protein: CASSLWGQGTYNEQFF
clone size: few; J gene: TRBJ2-3; D gene: -; V gene: TRBV4-3; CDR3 DNA: TGCGCCAGCAGCCGAAAGCTTAGGGGGGAGGGCACAGATACGCAGTATTTT; CDR3 protein: CASSRKLRGEGTDTQYF
clone size: -; J gene: TRBJ2-7; D gene: -; V gene: TRBV2; CDR3 DNA: TGTGCCAGCAGTGAAGTGGAACCCTACGAGCAGTACTTC; CDR3 protein: CASSEVEPYEQYF
clone size: -; J gene: TRBJ1-2; D gene: -; V gene: TRBV19; CDR3 DNA: TGTGCCAGTAACCAACGCGGGCGCAGGAACTCTGGCTACACCTTC; CDR3 protein: CASNQRGRRNSGYTF
clone size: -; J gene: TRBJ2-7; D gene: -; V gene: TRBV19; CDR3 DNA: TGTGCCACCAGACCGGTAACAGGGTTCGGCGAGCAGTACTTC; CDR3 protein: CATRPVTGFGEQYF